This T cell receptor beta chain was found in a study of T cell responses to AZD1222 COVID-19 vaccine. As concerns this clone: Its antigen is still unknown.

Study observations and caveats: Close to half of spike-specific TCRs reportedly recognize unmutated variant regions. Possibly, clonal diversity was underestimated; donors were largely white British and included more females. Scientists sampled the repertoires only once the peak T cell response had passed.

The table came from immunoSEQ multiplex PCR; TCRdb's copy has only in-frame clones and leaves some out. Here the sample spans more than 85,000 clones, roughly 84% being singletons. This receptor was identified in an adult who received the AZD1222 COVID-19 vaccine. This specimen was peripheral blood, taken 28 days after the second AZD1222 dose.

The CDR3 DNA reads as TGTGCCAGCAGTTCCCCCGGCGGGAGGTCCCCAGATACGCAGTATTTT. Translation gives CASSSPGGRSPDTQYF. V usage is TRBV6-5 and J usage is TRBJ2-3, with TRBD2 matching over 8 bases. There are 16 residues in the CDR3. Germline V CDR1 and CDR2: MNHEY, SVGAGI. With V trimmed by 4 bases and J by 4 bases, 10 bases remained unmatched.